A selection of T cell receptor beta chains follows, all from one sample in a study of blood T cells in healthy people across ages. Each CDR3 protein gets one entry after TCRdb re-called the 5' RACE reads with MiXCR. This sample carries roughly 1,800,000 distinct CDR3 sequences, less than 50% of them seen once, and the ten largest clones take more than 2%. Sequencing used blood. The origin of the receptors is a woman in her 40s in good health. CDR3s include the opening cysteine and the closing phenylalanine or tryptophan. A D gene is named only where the DNA matches it firmly. Size is stated for part of the rows, as once, few or many counts, or as a class when the clone is expanded.

CASSQDWTGESDTQYF,TGCGCCAGCAGCCAAGACTGGACAGGGGAATCGGATACGCAGTATTTT,.,TRBV4-3,TRBJ2-3,TRBD1
CASSPPGDRGNEQYF,TGTGCCAGCAGCCCCCCGGGGGACAGGGGCAATGAGCAGTACTTC,.,TRBV13,TRBJ2-5,TRBD1
CSVVSRVMNTEAFF,TGCAGCGTGGTGTCGCGTGTTATGAACACTGAAGCTTTCTTT,few,TRBV29-1,TRBJ1-1,.
CASSMAAGALQETQYF,TGTGCCAGTAGTATGGCGGCAGGGGCGCTCCAAGAGACCCAGTACTTC,.,TRBV19,TRBJ2-5,.
CASSEWGVNKNIQYF,TGTGCCAGCAGTGAATGGGGGGTTAACAAAAACATTCAGTACTTC,.,TRBV25-1,TRBJ2-4,.
CASSLVNREVRNEQFF,TGTGCCAGCAGCTTAGTAAACAGGGAAGTCCGGAATGAGCAGTTCTTC,.,TRBV7-8,TRBJ2-1,.
CSVQKRSLPDTQYF,TGCAGCGTGCAAAAACGAAGTCTGCCAGATACGCAGTATTTT,.,TRBV29-1,TRBJ2-3,.
CASSSGVPGQGDRANEQFF,TGCGCCAGCAGCTCTGGCGTCCCGGGACAGGGGGATAGGGCCAATGAGCAGTTCTTC,few,TRBV5-1,TRBJ2-1,TRBD1
CASREQGYTF,TGTGCCAGCAGGGAGCAAGGCTACACCTTC,few,TRBV28,TRBJ1-2,.
CASSYDDETQYF,TGTGCCAGCAGTTACGACGATGAGACCCAGTACTTC,few,TRBV6-5,TRBJ2-5,.
CASSLAKDTQYF,TGTGCCAGCAGCTTAGCTAAGGATACGCAGTATTTT,many,TRBV7-2,TRBJ2-3,.
CASSTNLGQGEDSYNEQFF,TGTGCCAGCAGCACAAACCTAGGACAGGGCGAGGACTCCTACAATGAGCAGTTCTTC,.,TRBV21-1,TRBJ2-1,.
CASSYRSMNTEAFF,TGTGCCAGCAGTTACAGAAGTATGAACACTGAAGCTTTCTTT,.,TRBV6-5,TRBJ1-1,.
CASSYEAPSTVGYTF,TGTGCCAGCAGTTACGAAGCACCGAGTACCGTTGGCTACACCTTC,.,TRBV6-5,TRBJ1-2,.
CASSDPTGRYGYTF,TGTGCCAGCAGTGACCCGACAGGGAGGTATGGCTACACCTTC,.,TRBV2,TRBJ1-2,TRBD1
CASGEDRGSYNEQFF,TGTGCCAGCGGAGAGGACAGGGGCTCCTACAATGAGCAGTTCTTC,.,TRBV2,TRBJ2-1,TRBD1
CASSGQAKNIQYF,TGTGCCAGTTCGGGTCAGGCCAAAAACATTCAGTACTTC,.,TRBV27,TRBJ2-4,.
CASSQAFGGGDSGANVLTF,TGCGCCAGCAGCCAAGCCTTCGGGGGGGGAGACTCTGGGGCCAACGTCCTGACTTTC,.,TRBV4-1,TRBJ2-6,TRBD2
CASSHRWPSGGYTDTQYF,TGCGCCAGCAGCCACCGCTGGCCTAGCGGGGGGTACACAGATACGCAGTATTTT,.,TRBV4-3,TRBJ2-3,TRBD2